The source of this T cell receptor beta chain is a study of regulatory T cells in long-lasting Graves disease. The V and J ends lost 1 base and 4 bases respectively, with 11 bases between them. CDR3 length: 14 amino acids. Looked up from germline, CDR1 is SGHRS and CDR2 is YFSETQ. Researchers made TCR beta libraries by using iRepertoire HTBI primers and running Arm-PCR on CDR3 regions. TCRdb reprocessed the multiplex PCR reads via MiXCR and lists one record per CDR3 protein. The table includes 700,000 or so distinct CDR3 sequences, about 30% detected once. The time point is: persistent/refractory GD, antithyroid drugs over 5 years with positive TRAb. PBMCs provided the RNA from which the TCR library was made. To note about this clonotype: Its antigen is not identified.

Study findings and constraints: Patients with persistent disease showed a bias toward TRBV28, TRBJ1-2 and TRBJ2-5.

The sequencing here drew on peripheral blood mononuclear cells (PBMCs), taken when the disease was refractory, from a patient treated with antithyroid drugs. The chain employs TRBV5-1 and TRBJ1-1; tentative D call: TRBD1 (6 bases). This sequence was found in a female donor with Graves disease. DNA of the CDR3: TGCGCCAGCAGCTTGTACAGGGCTGGCACTGAAGCTTTCTTT. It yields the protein CASSLYRAGTEAFF.